Below are 27 T cell receptor beta chains sequenced from a single sample in a study of control samples from healthy donors and cancer patients. TCRdb's copy holds only in-frame clones and misses some; the assay was immunoSEQ multiplex PCR. This table has more than 120,000 clones, more than 85% appearing once. The sample consisted of blood. The receptor source for this set is a man between 25 and 39 years old in good health.

J is TRBJ1-1 and V is TRBV28; D gene unclear. Trimming stripped 2 bases from V and 2 bases from J, with 6 bases between. This CDR3 has 13 residues. In germline, CDR1 is MDHEN, CDR2 SYDVKM. The CDR3 DNA follows: TGTGCCAGCAGTTTAGCAGTAAACACTGAAGCTTTCTTT. Translating gives CASSLAVNTEAFF.

This sequence joins TRBV13 and TRBJ1-2; D unresolved. CDR1 is PRHDT, CDR2 FYEKMQ, per germline (reference sequence). The V end lost 5 bases, the J end lost 10 bases, and 11 bases lay between the germline ends. CDR3 size: 11 residues. The CDR3 loop is CASSLYPIYTF. The CDR3 coding sequence is TGTGCCAGCAGCCTGTACCCCATCTACACCTTC.

The CDR3 is CASSLGPVSYEQYF. The CDR3 DNA reads as TGTGCCAGCAGCTTAGGTCCGGTATCCTACGAGCAGTACTTC. The rearrangement links TRBV5-4 to TRBJ2-7; the D is unclear. Trimming stripped 2 bases from V and 1 base from J, with 10 bases between. Germline loops: CDR1 SGHNT, CDR2 YYREEE (reference sequence). CDR3 size: 14 residues.

The chain couples TRBV6-5 to TRBJ2-4; D is possibly TRBD1 (6 bases). V was clipped by 2 bases and J by 5 bases, with 10 bases between them. CDR1 is MNHEY, CDR2 SVGAGI, per germline. The CDR3 sequence is 14 residues long. The CDR3 loop is CASSYTGSENIQYF. The CDR3 DNA sequence: TGTGCCAGCAGTTACACAGGGTCCGAAAACATTCAGTACTTC.

Turning to this clone: The sample holds other DNA sequences that translate to the same CDR3. The rearrangement joins TRBV4-1 to TRBJ1-5; D gene unclear. Germline CDR1 is MGHRA and CDR2 is YSYEKL. Trimming stripped 0 bases from V and 4 bases from J, with 10 bases between. This CDR3 has 15 amino acids. CDR3 nucleotides: TGCGCCAGCAGCCAAGATGGGCAGTTTAATCAGCCCCAGCATTTT. It translates to CASSQDGQFNQPQHF.

This clone was seen at least ten times. The chain links TRBV5-1 to TRBJ1-3; perhaps TRBD1 as D (6 bases). CDR3 size: 14 residues. V was shortened by 1 base and J by 4 bases, with 9 bases between the two germline ends. Germline V lookup: CDR1 SGHRS, CDR2 YFSETQ. The CDR3 region has the DNA TGCGCCAGCAGCTTGACAGGGAAAGGAAACACCATATATTTT. Residues: CASSLTGKGNTIYF.

The rearrangement links TRBV19 to TRBJ2-7, with D possibly called TRBD1 or TRBD2 (5 bases each). Per germline, CDR1 LNHDA and CDR2 SQIVND (reference sequence). V lost 6 bases, J lost 3 bases, and 15 bases lay in between. The CDR3 has 14 residues. The CDR3, as DNA: TGTGCCAGTAGCGCCGGGGCCATTTACTACGAGCAGTACTTC. It is translated as CASSAGAIYYEQYF.

The genes are TRBV27 and TRBJ1-5; D is uncertain. Germline V gene data show CDR1 as MNHEY and CDR2 as SMNVEV (reference sequence). This CDR3 is built from 16 residues. Deletions cut 3 bases from V and 2 bases from J, with 14 bases between. Written as DNA, the CDR3 is TGTGCCAGCAGTTTGTTCGGAGGTAGGGGCAATCAGCCCCAGCATTTT. Translation: CASSLFGGRGNQPQHF.

The rearrangement joins TRBV3-1 (or the pseudogene TRBV3-2) to TRBJ1-3; no definite D call. V lost 2 bases and J 0 bases, leaving 5 bases between the germline ends. Germline CDR1 reads LGHDT; CDR2 reads YNNKEL (reference sequence). CDR3 size: 14 residues. The CDR3 DNA reads TGTGCCAGCAGCCAACACCGCTCTGGAAACACCATATATTTT. Translating gives CASSQHRSGNTIYF.

V usage is TRBV11-1 and J usage is TRBJ2-2; TRBD2 matches at 10 bases. This CDR3 region has 15 residues. V shed 8 bases and J 4 bases; nucleotides not matched to a gene: 7. Per germline, CDR1 SGHAT and CDR2 FQDESV (reference sequence). The CDR3 is CASGLAGAFTGELFF. In DNA form, the CDR3 reads TGTGCCAGCGGCCTAGCGGGGGCCTTCACCGGGGAGCTGTTTTTT.

V is TRBV7-8 and J is TRBJ2-2; 10 nucleotides agree with TRBD1. The germline V gene encodes CDR1 SGHVS and CDR2 FQNEAQ. The CDR3 is 14 amino acids. V trimming: 3 bases; J trimming: 7 bases; junction bases outside the gene matches: 2. The CDR3 is CASSFWTGGGELFF. The CDR3 nucleotides read TGTGCCAGCAGCTTTTGGACAGGGGGCGGGGAGCTGTTTTTT.

This clone was recorded only once. V is TRBV29-1 and J is TRBJ1-5; tentatively, D is TRBD1 (5 bases). The CDR3 length is 13 residues. Germline V gene sequence: CDR1 SQVTM, CDR2 ANQGSEA. V lost 7 bases and J lost 3, with 13 bases in between. CDR3 protein: CSAMSRDNQPQHF. CDR3 DNA sequence: TGCAGCGCCATGTCCAGGGACAATCAGCCCCAGCATTTT.

The chain links TRBV7-9 to TRBJ1-2; D is ambiguous. The germline V gene has CDR1 SEHNR and CDR2 FQNEAQ (reference sequence). CDR3 length: 14 amino acids. The ends were cut back, 2 bases at V and 6 bases at J, with 13 bases in the middle. The CDR3 bases are TGTGCCAGCAGCTTAAAGGAAGTGACCGATGGCTACACCTTC. Its protein product is CASSLKEVTDGYTF. Combining the CDR3 with reference TRBV7-9 and TRBJ1-2 gives the whole variable domain DTGVSQNPRHKITKRGQNVTFRCDPISEHNRLYWYRQTLGQGPEFLTYFQNEAQLEKSRLLSDRFSAERPKGSFSTLEIQRTEQGDSAMYLCASSLKEVTDGYTFGSGTRLTVV.

The chain uses TRBV7-8 and TRBJ1-1; the D gene is possibly TRBD1 (5 bases). The V gene's germline CDR1 is SGHVS and CDR2 FQNEAQ. The CDR3 sequence is 15 residues long. The ends were cut back, 0 bases at V and 2 bases at J, with 10 bases in the middle. DNA of the CDR3: TGTGCCAGCAGCTTAGCGGGACCGAGAAACACTGAAGCTTTCTTT. Translation gives CASSLAGPRNTEAFF. Supplemented by reference TRBV7-8 and TRBJ1-1, the full variable domain reads GAGVSQSPRYKVAKRGQDVALRCDPISGHVSLFWYQQALGQGPEFLTYFQNEAQLDKSGLPSDRFFAERPEGSVSTLKIQRTQQEDSAVYLCASSLAGPRNTEAFFGQGTRLTVV.

J is TRBJ2-2 and V is TRBV5-1; D not certain. Germline V gene sequence: CDR1 SGHRS, CDR2 YFSETQ. The ends were cut back, 4 bases at V and 5 bases at J, with 18 bases in the middle. The CDR3 consists of 16 residues. In nucleotides, the CDR3 is TGCGCCAGCAGCCCCCGTGAGCAAGGTCGGACCGGGGAGCTGTTTTTT. Protein sequence: CASSPREQGRTGELFF.

J is TRBJ2-1 and V is TRBV10-3; 10 bases map to TRBD1. The V gene end was trimmed by 9 bases and the J gene end by 11 bases; junction bases not matched to a gene: 7. Germline CDR1 and CDR2: ENHRY and SYGVKD. The CDR3 has 12 amino acids. The CDR3 sequence: CAIKGQGNKQFF. Written as DNA, the CDR3 is TGTGCCATAAAGGGACAGGGGAATAAGCAGTTCTTC.

The genes are TRBV18 and TRBJ2-6, with TRBD2 as a possible D gene (5 bases). CDR1 and CDR2 (germline): KGHSH, LQKENI. The CDR3 is made up of 17 amino acids. V lost 3 bases to trimming and J lost 0 bases, with 12 bases between them. The CDR3 bases are TGTGCCAGCTCACCCAACAAGGAGGCCTCTGGGGCCAACGTCCTGACTTTC. Translating it yields CASSPNKEASGANVLTF.

The chain uses TRBV7-8 and TRBJ2-4, with 14 bases matching TRBD2. Per the germline V gene, CDR1 is SGHVS and CDR2 is FQNEAQ. Trimming took 5 bases from V and 7 from J; bases not matched to a gene: 7. This CDR3 is 16 amino acids long. CDR3 sequence: CASSEGLAGGRNIQYF. The CDR3 nucleotides are TGTGCCAGCAGCGAAGGACTAGCGGGGGGCCGGAACATTCAGTACTTC. The complete variable domain, with remaining parts taken from reference TRBV7-8 and TRBJ2-4, reads GAGVSQSPRYKVAKRGQDVALRCDPISGHVSLFWYQQALGQGPEFLTYFQNEAQLDKSGLPSDRFFAERPEGSVSTLKIQRTQQEDSAVYLCASSEGLAGGRNIQYFGAGTRLSVL.

The V gene is TRBV6-5, the J gene TRBJ1-2, with 7 nucleotides matching TRBD1. This CDR3 contains 12 residues. V lost 2 bases to trimming and J lost 8 bases; unmatched junction nucleotides: 2. Germline-derived CDR1 and CDR2 are MNHEY and SVGAGI. The CDR3 DNA follows: TGTGCCAGCAGTTACCTGGGACAGGGCTACACCTTC. Amino acids: CASSYLGQGYTF.

The J gene is TRBJ2-7, the V gene TRBV23-1; no reliable D call. TRBV23-1 qualifies as an ORF whose function is uncertain. This CDR3 spans 11 amino acids. Trimming cost V 2 bases and J 8 bases, with 7 bases left between them. The CDR3 DNA reads TGCGCCAGCAGTCAAAGTTTTAAGCAGTACTTC. Amino acid sequence: CASSQSFKQYF.

The chain recombines TRBV7-2 with TRBJ1-1, with D possibly TRBD1 on 5 matching bases. CDR3 length: 13 residues. V lost 3 bases, J lost 6 bases, and 11 bases lay in between. Germline-derived CDR1 and CDR2 are SGHTA and FQGNSA. CDR3 nucleotide sequence: TGTGCCAGCAGCTTGAAAGGGGCCGCTGAAGCTTTCTTT. It specifies CASSLKGAAEAFF.

The V gene is TRBV30, the J gene TRBJ1-3, with D maybe TRBD1 (6 bases). Looked up from germline, CDR1 is GTSNPN and CDR2 is SVGIG (reference sequence). This CDR3 is 16 amino acids long. Trimming shortened V by 3 bases and J by 2 bases, and 17 bases separated the two germline ends. Here the CDR3 DNA reads TGTGCCTGGAGCCGAGACCGAGGGACAACTGGAAACACCATATATTTT. This codes for CAWSRDRGTTGNTIYF. The entire variable domain, with the rest obtained from reference TRBV30 and TRBJ1-3, is as follows: SQTIHQWPATLVQPVGSPLSLECTVEGTSNPNLYWYRQAAGRGLQLLFYSVGIGQISSEVPQNLSASRPQDRQFILSSKKLLLSDSGFYLCAWSRDRGTTGNTIYFGEGSWLTVV.

This clone has only one observation. This sequence joins TRBV27 and TRBJ1-3; the D is unclear. Germline assignment: CDR1 MNHEY and CDR2 SMNVEV (reference sequence). This CDR3 comprises 13 residues. V lost 4 bases, J lost 4 bases, and 8 bases lay in between. The CDR3 spells CASSSRLGNTIYF. For the CDR3, the DNA is TGTGCCAGCAGTTCAAGGCTGGGAAACACCATATATTTT.

This chain connects TRBV12-3 or TRBV12-4 to TRBJ1-3; no reliable D call. Trimming removed 4 bases from V and 4 bases from J, with 5 bases in between. The CDR3 is 12 amino acids. In DNA form, the CDR3 reads TGTGCCAGCAGTTCGGAGGGAAACACCATATATTTT. Its protein is CASSSEGNTIYF.

CDR3 residues: CASSLGTHPLRELFF. As DNA, the CDR3 is TGTGCCAGCAGTTTAGGGACCCATCCACTGAGGGAGCTGTTTTTT. V gene TRBV28 combines with J gene TRBJ2-2; TRBD1 or TRBD2 may be the D gene (5 bases each). V gave up 2 bases and J gave up 9 bases, with 16 bases separating them. Germline CDR1 and CDR2: MDHEN and SYDVKM. The CDR3 runs 15 residues.

This clone was seen a single time. This chain links TRBV10-1 with TRBJ2-2, with D possibly matching TRBD1 (6 bases). With 7 bases removed from V and 5 bases from J, the gap between germline ends came to 14 bases. The CDR3 runs 14 residues. The germline gives CDR1 WNHNN, CDR2 SYGVQD (reference sequence). The CDR3 spells CASTNAQGTGELFF. The CDR3 DNA is TGCGCCAGCACCAACGCACAGGGTACCGGGGAGCTGTTTTTT.

The chain employs TRBV9 and TRBJ1-2; D is unresolved. The germline gives CDR1 SGDLS, CDR2 YYNGEE. CDR3 length: 15 amino acids. V was trimmed by 0 bases and J by 0 bases, leaving 9 bases between them. This chain's CDR3 is CASSVAGTPNYGYTF. CDR3 DNA sequence: TGTGCCAGCAGCGTAGCGGGCACCCCTAACTATGGCTACACCTTC.